This T cell receptor beta chain was identified during a study of T-cell reconstitution after alpha-beta-depleted transplantation in children. Study outcomes and limitations: One year after transplant, T-cell counts and diversity came mostly from newly produced T cells.

Germline CDR1 DFQATT, CDR2 SNEGSKA (reference sequence). Trimming removed 4 bases from V and 0 bases from J; junction bases left unmatched: 8. The CDR3 has 16 amino acids. The TCRbeta library was prepared with unique molecular identifiers. In TCRdb, the PCR reads were re-called with MiXCR into one record per CDR3 protein. Of roughly 570,000 distinct CDR3 sequences listed, roughly 27% are singletons. Comment on this clonotype: Its antigen is not known.

The sample in question was PBMCs, obtained before TCRalphabeta/CD19-depleted stem cell transplant. The clonotype originates from a boy in the first two years of life with Wiskott-Aldrich syndrome, due to receive a stem cell transplant. The chain uses TRBV20-1 and TRBJ2-7, with 11 positions matching TRBD1. The CDR3 DNA sequence: TGCAGTGCTAAACCGGACAGGGGGCGAGTCTCCTACGAGCAGTACTTC. Amino acids: CSAKPDRGRVSYEQYF.